Following are 8 T cell receptor beta chains from one sample sequenced in a study of blood T cells in healthy people across ages. Next came a second PCR, run for about 7 to 12 cycles, which used a sample-barcoded 5' primer along with a J-beta primer mix. TCRdb recomputed calls from the 5' RACE reads with MiXCR, one row per CDR3 protein. The sample has about 1.8 million distinct CDR3 sequences; just under 50% are singletons. The sample comprised blood. All receptors come from a woman aged 40-49 years in good health.

The V gene is TRBV12-3 or TRBV12-4, the J gene TRBJ1-5; possibly TRBD1 for D (5 bases). The V gene lost 5 bases and the J gene lost 4 bases, with 6 bases spanning the gap. The CDR3 covers 12 residues. The chain's CDR3 is CASSNRNQPQHF. The CDR3 DNA reads as TGTGCCAGCAGTAACAGGAATCAGCCCCAGCATTTT.

This clonotype was seen a few times. The junction does not match germline at one end; this may be a read error. This sequence joins TRBV5-1 and TRBJ2-7, with unresolved D. The germline V gene has CDR1 SGHRS and CDR2 YFSETQ. The CDR3 totals 13 residues. CDR3 bases: TGCGTCAGCAGCTTGGCAGAGACCCACGAGCAGTACTTC. Residues: CVSSLAETHEQYF.

The V and J genes are TRBV11-2 and TRBJ2-4, with 8 bases aligning to TRBD1. The J call may be wrong; the DNA end is better matched by TRBJ2-5. This CDR3 has 15 amino acids. Germline CDR1 and CDR2: SGHAT and FQNNGV. This chain's CDR3 is CASSPGTGLKETQYF. The CDR3 DNA follows: TGTGCCAGCAGCCCCGGGACAGGCCTTAAGGAGACCCAGTACTTC.

The chain combines TRBV7-2 with TRBJ1-5; D gene unclear. The length of the CDR3 is 13 residues. V dropped 2 bases and J dropped 9 bases, with 11 bases sitting between them. Germline-derived CDR1 and CDR2 are SGHTA and FQGNSA. CDR3 residues: CASSLTELAPQHF. DNA of the CDR3: TGTGCCAGCAGCTTAACGGAGTTGGCGCCCCAGCATTTT.

This chain links TRBV7-8 with TRBJ1-2; D remains ambiguous. This CDR3 comprises 20 residues. V shed 4 bases and J shed 4 bases, with 31 bases lying between them. The germline V gene has CDR1 SGHVS and CDR2 FQNEAQ. As DNA, the CDR3 is TGTGCCAGCAGCTCCCCCCCGGGAAGGAATGTATCCCGGGCGGGCTATGGCTACACCTTC. This translates into CASSSPPGRNVSRAGYGYTF.

There are a few counts of this clonotype. V usage is TRBV27 and J usage is TRBJ1-1; D perhaps matches TRBD1 (5 bases). V lost 1 base, J lost 1 base, and 13 bases lay in between. Looked up from germline, CDR1 is MNHEY and CDR2 is SMNVEV (reference sequence). This CDR3 comprises 16 residues. The CDR3 sequence is CASSLYLGTENTEAFF. CDR3 DNA: TGTGCCAGCAGTTTATATCTGGGGACTGAGAACACTGAAGCTTTCTTT.

This clonotype has a handful of counts. The chain couples TRBV27 to TRBJ2-5; 9 bases align to TRBD2. With 2 bases clipped from V and 1 base from J, the junction kept 5 bases outside the gene matches. Germline lookup yields CDR1 MNHEY and CDR2 SMNVEV (reference sequence). The CDR3 spans 16 residues. This CDR3 reads CASSLGIAGAQETQYF. DNA of the CDR3: TGTGCCAGCAGTTTAGGGATAGCGGGGGCCCAAGAGACCCAGTACTTC.

This CDR3 is CASSWTADSNQPQHF. The CDR3 DNA reads TGTGCCAGCAGCTGGACAGCGGATAGCAATCAGCCCCAGCATTTT. The V call is TRBV7-8, the J call TRBJ1-5; D may be TRBD1 (6 bases). The CDR3 loop spans 15 amino acids. Germline V lookup: CDR1 SGHVS, CDR2 FQNEAQ. Trimming left V 4 bases short and J 0 bases short, with 10 bases between.